This paragraph reports one T cell receptor (beta chain). Its antigen remains unidentified. There are 21 residues in the CDR3. Per the germline V gene, CDR1 is MNHEY and CDR2 is SVGAGI. V dropped 2 bases and J dropped 0 bases, with 23 bases sitting between them. MiXCR, applied by TCRdb to the reads, yields one record per CDR3 protein. The sample consists of approximately 730,000 distinct CDR3 sequences, roughly 29% of them appearing once. This sample was taken from a study of T cell repertoires in cytomegalovirus infection. The material sequenced was cultured CD8+ T cells from PBMCs, taken from culture after CMV antigen stimulation. This clonotype was obtained from a human donor in good health (CMV status not recorded). Some clones in this sample may be carry-over from other donors' samples. The V gene is TRBV6-5, the J gene TRBJ2-6; the D call may be TRBD1 or TRBD2 (5 bases each). For the CDR3, the DNA is TGTGCCAGCAGTTACGGGTGGTCTGGGGGACCGATGAGCTCTGGGGCCAACGTCCTGACTTTC. It encodes CASSYGWSGGPMSSGANVLTF.